The T cell receptor (beta chain) described here comes from a study of siplizumab effects on memory and regulatory T cells. Clones were read by immunoSEQ multiplex PCR, and TCRdb kept only the in-frame ones, dropping some. This sample has tens of thousands of clones, with approximately 87% found just once. Unstimulated naive, memory, effector memory and TEMRA subsets from three donor pairs have been sequenced, the authors report. The CDR3 spans 15 residues. The V gene lost 5 bases and the J gene lost 0 bases, with 13 bases spanning the gap. The germline gives CDR1 MNHNS, CDR2 SASEGT. Whole-study results and caveats: Mappable alloreactive CD4+ clones came from Treg cells about 69% of the time on average with siplizumab, against about 26% in controls.

On this clone: Its specificity is not known.

The clonotype was recovered from a human donor in good health. This chain links TRBV6-1 with TRBJ1-1; D gene unclear. The sample was memory CD4+ T cells sorted from blood. Here the CDR3 DNA reads TGTGCCAGCAGTATGGCCTTGAACTTGAACACTGAAGCTTTCTTT. Translated: CASSMALNLNTEAFF.